What follows are 9 T cell receptor beta chains derived from one specimen sequenced in a study of T cells after yellow fever vaccination (dated by TCRdb to the late 2010s). The treatment or condition label for this specimen denotes: live attenuated yellow fever vaccine strain. The method behind the library was 5' RACE. Data came from an Illumina HiSeq 2500. In-frame beta chains were kept once TCRdb had trimmed the public reads at Q25 with fastp and called clones with MiXCR. Each CDR3 protein appears once, grouped with its most common genes and DNA. The sample table lists a few hundred thousand distinct CDR3 sequences, 6.8% of them with a count of one. The top ten hold roughly 19% of the sample. Specimen: PBMCs, collected around 45 days after the first yellow fever vaccination. These receptors all come from a man aged 18 to 30 who received the YFV17D yellow fever vaccine.

This clonotype was seen a few times. The chain combines TRBV6-1 with TRBJ2-3, with no clear D. The CDR3 totals 11 residues. Germline assignment: CDR1 MNHNS and CDR2 SASEGT. With 8 bases removed from V and 3 bases from J, the gap between germline ends came to 6 bases. CDR3: CASDRTDTQYF. The CDR3 region has the DNA TGTGCCAGCGATCGTACAGATACGCAGTATTTT.

This clonotype was found a few times. The chain carries TRBV10-2 and TRBJ2-7, with D possibly matching TRBD1 (5 bases). CDR3 length equals 15 residues. CDR1 is WSHSY, CDR2 SAAADI, per germline. The V and J ends lost 3 bases and 4 bases respectively, with 16 bases between them. CDR3 sequence reads: CASSDLGLTVYEQYF. Here the CDR3 DNA reads TGCGCCAGCAGTGATCTGGGGCTGACAGTTTACGAGCAGTACTTC.

The chain couples TRBV2 to TRBJ1-5; D is unresolved. V lost 3 bases and J 7 bases, leaving 10 bases between the germline ends. This CDR3 region has 13 residues. Germline V gene sequence: CDR1 SNHLY, CDR2 FYNNEI. The CDR3 sequence: CASSEGNGQPQHF. CDR3 sequence (DNA): TGTGCCAGCAGTGAGGGGAACGGGCAGCCCCAGCATTTT.

This clonotype was picked up a small number of times. The chain uses TRBV20-1 and TRBJ2-3, with 7 bases that match TRBD1. Germline CDR1 and CDR2: DFQATT and SNEGSKA (reference sequence). J gave up 0 bases and V 1 base, and 13 bases lay outside the gene matches. The CDR3 covers 18 residues. CDR3 in DNA: TGCAGTGCTAGAGGGGGGCTCTGGGACAGATCTAGCACAGATACGCAGTATTTT. As protein: CSARGGLWDRSSTDTQYF.

The V and J genes are TRBV7-3 and TRBJ2-3; no firm D call. V lost 2 bases to trimming and J lost 4 bases, with 7 bases between them. Germline assignment: CDR1 SGHTA and CDR2 FQGTGA. The CDR3 contains 13 residues. The CDR3 spells CASSLYSADTQYF. Here the CDR3 DNA reads TGTGCCAGCAGCTTATACTCAGCAGATACGCAGTATTTT.

V usage is TRBV20-1 and J usage is TRBJ2-1, with D perhaps matching TRBD1 or TRBD2 (5 bases each). This CDR3 region has 13 residues. Germline V gene data show CDR1 as DFQATT and CDR2 as SNEGSKA (reference sequence). V was shortened by 1 base and J by 5 bases, with 9 bases between the two germline ends. CDR3 nucleotide sequence: TGCAGTGCTAGAGGGGACCCTGACAATGAGCAGTTCTTC. It encodes CSARGDPDNEQFF.

The V gene is TRBV7-8, the J gene TRBJ2-5; D gene unclear. This CDR3 contains 12 residues. Trimming removed 5 bases from V and 3 bases from J, with 7 bases in between. Per the germline V gene, CDR1 is SGHVS and CDR2 is FQNEAQ. CDR3 sequence: CASSHHEETQYF. CDR3 nucleotides: TGTGCCAGCAGCCATCACGAAGAGACCCAGTACTTC.

In this sample, this clonotype turned up many times. This chain joins TRBV7-2 and TRBJ2-2; D is perhaps TRBD2 (5 bases). Trimming removed 4 bases at V and 4 bases at J, with 19 bases between. The germline gives CDR1 SGHTA, CDR2 FQGNSA. The CDR3 totals 17 residues. The chain's CDR3 is CASSSLLDGLITGELFF. In DNA, the CDR3 is TGTGCCAGCAGCTCCCTACTGGACGGACTTATCACCGGGGAGCTGTTTTTT. Full variable domain (outside the CDR3, taken from reference TRBV7-2 and TRBJ2-2): GAGVSQSPSNKVTEKGKDVELRCDPISGHTALYWYRQSLGQGLEFLIYFQGNSAPDKSGLPSDRFSAERTGGSVSTLTIQRTQQEDSAVYLCASSSLLDGLITGELFFGEGSRLTVL.

The J gene is TRBJ2-2, the V gene TRBV7-8; D unclear. V lost 1 base and J lost 7, with 13 bases in between. Germline V CDR1 and CDR2: SGHVS, FQNEAQ. The CDR3 runs 15 residues. The CDR3 DNA is TGTGCCAGCAGCTTAGATCGGCAGATCGACGGGGAGCTGTTTTTT. Its translation: CASSLDRQIDGELFF.